The 26 T cell receptor beta chains listed next were all sequenced from one sample in a study of shared clonotypes between healthy human individuals. Repertoires were generated with immunoSEQ multiplex PCR, while TCRdb's copy carries only in-frame clones and drops some. Among 950,000 to 1,100,000 clones, roughly 80% were seen once, and the ten largest hold about 1.5%. The sequenced material came from memory CD4+ T cells sorted from blood. The subset here: CD45RA-negative fraction. These TCRs come from a man between 18 and 29 years old in good health.

The chain couples TRBV28 to TRBJ2-2, with 8 nucleotides matching TRBD1. The germline CDR1 and CDR2 sequences are MDHEN and SYDVKM. After removal of 7 bases from V and 0 bases from J, the junction contained 4 bases not matched to a gene. The CDR3 is 15 amino acids. The CDR3 sequence is CASTLDRANTGELFF. CDR3 in DNA: TGTGCCAGCACTTTGGACAGGGCGAACACCGGGGAGCTGTTTTTT.

There are a few counts of this clone. The J gene is TRBJ1-1, the V gene TRBV30; 7 bases align to TRBD1. The junction had 10 bases not matched to a gene; V was cut back by 3 bases and J by 6 bases. Germline CDR1 GTSNPN, CDR2 SVGIG (reference sequence). This CDR3 comprises 14 residues. CDR3 amino acids: CAWRRQGQRAEAFF. The CDR3 DNA is TGTGCCTGGAGGAGACAGGGCCAGCGGGCTGAAGCTTTCTTT.

V is TRBV19 and J is TRBJ2-2, with 7 bases identical to TRBD2. The CDR3 runs 16 residues. J lost 5 bases, V lost 2 bases, and 8 bases had no gene match. Per germline, CDR1 LNHDA and CDR2 SQIVND (reference sequence). The chain's CDR3 is CASSITSGIRTGELFF. The CDR3 nucleotides are TGTGCCAGTAGTATAACCAGCGGGATCAGAACCGGGGAGCTGTTTTTT.

This chain joins TRBV6-1 and TRBJ1-1, with no clear D. The germline gives CDR1 MNHNS, CDR2 SASEGT. V was clipped by 1 base and J by 6 bases, with 9 bases between them. The CDR3 spans 13 residues. In nucleotides, the CDR3 is TGTGCCAGCAGTGAAGTGAGGGTTCCTGAAGCTTTCTTT. Its protein product is CASSEVRVPEAFF.

The rearrangement joins TRBV6-1 to TRBJ2-7, with D perhaps being TRBD1 or TRBD2 (5 bases each). The CDR3 covers 16 residues. Trimming removed 3 bases from V and 2 bases from J, with 17 bases in between. The germline CDR1 and CDR2 sequences are MNHNS and SASEGT. The CDR3 DNA is TGTGCCAGCAGTGACCCCAAGGGACGCCGCACCTACGAGCAGTACTTC. Its translation: CASSDPKGRRTYEQYF.

This rearrangement joins TRBV4-1 to TRBJ2-1, with D possibly TRBD1 on 5 matching bases. This CDR3 spans 17 amino acids. Trimming shortened V by 1 base and J by 9 bases, and 22 bases separated the two germline ends. Germline lookup yields CDR1 MGHRA and CDR2 YSYEKL. The CDR3 coding sequence is TGCGCCAGCAGCCAAGTTTTTACAGGTGGCCAGGTTCGTGAGCAGTTCTTC. Amino acids: CASSQVFTGGQVREQFF.

The V gene is TRBV21-1, the J gene TRBJ1-5; the table's TRBD1 call for D was not verified on the DNA. TRBV21-1 counts as a pseudogene. CDR3 length equals 14 residues. The DNA of the CDR3 is TGTGCCAGCAGCAAGGGGCAGGGGGACCAGCCCCAGCATTTT. It yields the protein CASSKGQGDQPQHF.

This clone was detected once. The V and J genes are TRBV6-6 and TRBJ2-1; 8 bases are shared with TRBD2. The CDR3 is 14 residues long. Germline CDR1 and CDR2: MNHNY and SVGAGI (reference sequence). The V segment lost 8 bases and the J segment 3 bases; nucleotides outside the gene matches: 6. This CDR3 reads CASRRGGYYNEQFF. The CDR3 DNA follows: TGTGCCAGCCGCCGCGGGGGGTACTACAATGAGCAGTTCTTC.

J is TRBJ2-1 and V is TRBV5-5, with 8 positions matching TRBD2. This CDR3 spans 15 amino acids. Unmatched junction bases numbered 9, after V lost 4 bases and J lost 6 bases. CDR1 is SGHKS, CDR2 YYEKEE, per germline (reference sequence). The CDR3 DNA is TGTGCCAGCAGCCCGGGACTAGGCCTTTCCAATGAGCAGTTCTTC. Translated: CASSPGLGLSNEQFF.

This clone was counted once. CDR3 residues: CASSLFAGGWQETQYF. The CDR3 DNA reads TGTGCCAGCAGCTTATTTGCAGGGGGTTGGCAAGAGACCCAGTACTTC. V is TRBV7-9 and J is TRBJ2-5; 7 nucleotides align to TRBD1. This CDR3 is built from 16 residues. V shed 2 bases and J 2 bases; nucleotides not matched to a gene: 8. Looked up from germline, CDR1 is SEHNR and CDR2 is FQNEAQ (reference sequence). Supplemented by reference TRBV7-9 and TRBJ2-5, the full variable domain reads DTGVSQNPRHKITKRGQNVTFRCDPISEHNRLYWYRQTLGQGPEFLTYFQNEAQLEKSRLLSDRFSAERPKGSFSTLEIQRTEQGDSAMYLCASSLFAGGWQETQYFGPGTRLLVL.

The V call is TRBV11-2, the J call TRBJ1-2; possible D gene TRBD1, 5 bases. CDR1 is SGHAT and CDR2 is FQNNGV in the germline V gene. The V gene lost 3 bases and the J gene lost 13 bases, with 12 bases spanning the gap. The CDR3 covers 11 residues. CDR3 in amino acids: CASSFGAGLTF. Here the CDR3 DNA reads TGTGCCAGCAGCTTTGGGGCAGGCCTCACCTTC.

In this sample, this clone turned up a few times. The CDR3 DNA is TGTGCCAGCAGCGTAGTGCCCACTGAGCAGTTCTTC. It is translated as CASSVVPTEQFF. V usage is TRBV9 and J usage is TRBJ2-1; no clear D. The CDR3 has 12 residues. Germline-derived CDR1 and CDR2 are SGDLS and YYNGEE. Trimming pared 0 bases from V and 9 bases from J, leaving 7 bases between.

The chain couples TRBV2 to TRBJ1-4; maybe TRBD1 (6 bases). V was cut by 6 bases and J by 8 bases, with 13 bases left in between. Per the germline V gene, CDR1 is SNHLY and CDR2 is FYNNEI. The CDR3 is 13 residues long. The CDR3 nucleotides are TGTGCCAGCAGAGGGGGGGCGGCGGAAAAACTGTTTTTT. Translation: CASRGGAAEKLFF.

The chain carries TRBV5-1 and TRBJ2-1, with 9 bases that match TRBD1. With 6 bases clipped from V and 10 bases from J, the junction kept 17 bases outside the gene matches. There are 16 residues in the CDR3. Germline V gene lookup returns CDR1 SGHRS and CDR2 YFSETQ. The chain's CDR3 is CASTLSPGQGRGEQFF. The DNA of the CDR3 is TGCGCCAGCACCCTCTCACCGGGACAGGGAAGAGGCGAGCAGTTCTTC.

This chain connects TRBV7-9 to TRBJ2-4, with 10 bases aligning to TRBD1. Trimming at V came to 4 bases and at J to 9 bases, leaving 9 bases not matched to a gene. The CDR3 covers 15 residues. CDR1 and CDR2 (germline): SEHNR, FQNEAQ (reference sequence). CDR3 bases: TGTGCCAGCAGCTCAACCATGGGACAGGGGTTCATTCAGTACTTC. Protein product: CASSSTMGQGFIQYF.

The sample holds one count of this clone. This rearrangement joins TRBV10-3 to TRBJ1-1; maybe TRBD1 (6 bases). This CDR3 has 13 amino acids. V shed 7 bases and J shed 3 bases, with 12 bases lying between them. Per the germline V gene, CDR1 is ENHRY and CDR2 is SYGVKD. The CDR3 coding sequence is TGTGCCATCAAAGGGACACCGGACACTGAAGCTTTCTTT. Translation: CAIKGTPDTEAFF.

This chain uses TRBV28 with TRBJ2-1, with TRBD2 matching 12 bases. Trimming removed 8 bases from V and 12 bases from J; junction bases left unmatched: 14. CDR1 is MDHEN, CDR2 SYDVKM, per germline. The length of the CDR3 is 15 residues. CDR3 sequence: CASGTSGGRALGQFF. The CDR3 bases are TGTGCCAGCGGTACTAGCGGGGGGCGGGCGTTAGGGCAGTTCTTC.

The chain joins TRBV6-6 to TRBJ2-2; 8 bases are shared with TRBD2. Trimming took 3 bases from V and 3 from J; bases not matched to a gene: 6. This CDR3 comprises 16 residues. Per the germline V gene, CDR1 is MNHNY and CDR2 is SVGAGI (reference sequence). In DNA, the CDR3 is TGTGCCAGCAGTTATGGTGGCGGGAGGTACACCGGGGAGCTGTTTTTT. Translated: CASSYGGGRYTGELFF.

This clone was observed once. The rearrangement uses TRBV6-5 and TRBJ2-1; D unclear. Germline V gene lookup returns CDR1 MNHEY and CDR2 SVGAGI. The CDR3 loop spans 15 amino acids. With 5 bases removed from V and 0 bases from J, the gap between germline ends came to 11 bases. This CDR3 reads CASSRLFSSYNEQFF. CDR3 nucleotide sequence: TGTGCCAGCAGTCGGCTCTTCAGCTCCTACAATGAGCAGTTCTTC.

The genes are TRBV7-2 and TRBJ1-2; maybe TRBD1 (5 bases). V lost 0 bases and J lost 6, with 11 bases in between. The CDR3 spans 14 residues. CDR1 is SGHTA and CDR2 is FQGNSA in the germline V gene. CDR3 region: CASSLAEGTHGYTF. The CDR3 nucleotides are TGTGCCAGCAGCTTAGCGGAAGGGACGCATGGCTACACCTTC.

This clone was seen just once. The rearrangement links TRBV7-8 to TRBJ2-4, with 9 positions matching TRBD2. V trimming: 5 bases; J trimming: 0 bases; junction bases outside the gene matches: 11. CDR3 length equals 18 residues. Germline V gene lookup returns CDR1 SGHVS and CDR2 FQNEAQ. The CDR3 DNA follows: TGTGCCAGCAGCATCACATCTTCTAGCGGGGTAGCCAAAAACATTCAGTACTTC. It is translated as CASSITSSSGVAKNIQYF.

The sample holds many counts of this clone. This chain uses TRBV4-2 with TRBJ1-3; 9 bases line up with TRBD1. V trimming: 4 bases; J trimming: 4 bases; junction bases outside the gene matches: 8. Germline values: CDR1 LGHNA, CDR2 YNFKEQ. CDR3 length: 16 amino acids. In DNA, the CDR3 is TGTGCCAGCAGCCGTGGGACAGGGAGTCCCGGAAACACCATATATTTT. It specifies CASSRGTGSPGNTIYF.

V gene TRBV5-4 combines with J gene TRBJ2-3; the D gene is possibly TRBD1 (6 bases). Germline values: CDR1 SGHNT, CDR2 YYREEE (reference sequence). Trimming took 6 bases from V and 2 from J, leaving 13 bases between them. CDR3 length equals 14 residues. CDR3 residues: CASKGDHNTDTQYF. The CDR3 nucleotides read TGTGCCAGCAAGGGGGACCACAACACAGATACGCAGTATTTT.

A word on this clone: The same CDR3 arises from other DNA sequences in this sample as well. V gene TRBV29-1 combines with J gene TRBJ2-1, with TRBD2 identical over 12 bases. V gave up 4 bases and J gave up 9 bases; unmatched junction bases: 4. The CDR3 length is 13 residues. Germline CDR1 reads SQVTM; CDR2 reads ANQGSEA. CDR3 amino acids: CSVALAGGGEQFF. The CDR3 DNA sequence: TGCAGCGTTGCACTAGCGGGGGGTGGTGAGCAGTTCTTC.

The genes are TRBV7-9 and TRBJ2-1; TRBD2 matches at 9 bases. Trimming took 6 bases from V and 9 from J; bases not matched to a gene: 12. Germline V CDR1 and CDR2: SEHNR, FQNEAQ (reference sequence). The CDR3 loop spans 15 amino acids. The CDR3 loop is CASRSPGLASGEQFF. Here the CDR3 DNA reads TGTGCCAGCAGAAGCCCGGGACTAGCCTCGGGTGAGCAGTTCTTC.

The chain carries TRBV7-2 and TRBJ1-2; D gene uncertain. V dropped 6 bases and J dropped 4 bases, with 9 bases sitting between them. This CDR3 region has 12 residues. Per the germline V gene, CDR1 is SGHTA and CDR2 is FQGNSA. The CDR3 spells CASRGSGYGYTF. The CDR3 bases are TGTGCCAGCAGGGGATCAGGCTATGGCTACACCTTC.